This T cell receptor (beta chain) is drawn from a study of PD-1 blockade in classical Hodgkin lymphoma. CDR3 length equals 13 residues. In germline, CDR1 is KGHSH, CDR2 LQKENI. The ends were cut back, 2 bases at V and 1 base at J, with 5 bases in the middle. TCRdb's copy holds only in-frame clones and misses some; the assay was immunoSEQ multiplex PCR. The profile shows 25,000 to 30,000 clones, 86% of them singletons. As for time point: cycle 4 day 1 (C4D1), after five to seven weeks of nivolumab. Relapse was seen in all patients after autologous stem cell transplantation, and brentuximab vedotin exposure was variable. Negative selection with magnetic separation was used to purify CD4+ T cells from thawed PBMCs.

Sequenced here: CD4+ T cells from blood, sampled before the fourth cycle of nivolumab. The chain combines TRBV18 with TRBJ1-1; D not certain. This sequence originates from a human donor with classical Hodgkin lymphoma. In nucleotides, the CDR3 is TGTGCCAGCTCACCAAAGACGAACACTGAAGCTTTCTTT. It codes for CASSPKTNTEAFF.